This T cell receptor (beta chain) was captured by sequencing in a study of blood T cell repertoires in COVID-19. Study-wide context: Acute and convalescent COVID-19 specimens originated in the United States, Italy and Spain.

Under the authors' procedure: By means of reference gene primer amplification, nucleated cell counts were estimated. Only in-frame clones appear in the TCRdb table, and some are missing; sequencing was by immunoSEQ multiplex PCR. D and trimming were read from the DNA, whereas the V and J calls and clone size are those reported in that table. The sample lists some 80,000 clones, about four fifths occurring once. Germline assignment: CDR1 SGHTA and CDR2 FQGNSA. Trimming removed 5 bases from V and 6 bases from J; junction bases left unmatched: 8. This CDR3 region has 15 residues. This clone was counted a single time.

The chain joins TRBV7-2 to TRBJ1-5; TRBD1 matches at 9 bases. Sequenced: peripheral blood. This TCR was recovered from a man aged 50 to 59 with acute or convalescent COVID-19. CDR3 sequence (DNA): TGTGCCAGCAGCCAGGGGACAGGGAGAAGTCAGCCCCAGCATTTT. Its translation is CASSQGTGRSQPQHF.